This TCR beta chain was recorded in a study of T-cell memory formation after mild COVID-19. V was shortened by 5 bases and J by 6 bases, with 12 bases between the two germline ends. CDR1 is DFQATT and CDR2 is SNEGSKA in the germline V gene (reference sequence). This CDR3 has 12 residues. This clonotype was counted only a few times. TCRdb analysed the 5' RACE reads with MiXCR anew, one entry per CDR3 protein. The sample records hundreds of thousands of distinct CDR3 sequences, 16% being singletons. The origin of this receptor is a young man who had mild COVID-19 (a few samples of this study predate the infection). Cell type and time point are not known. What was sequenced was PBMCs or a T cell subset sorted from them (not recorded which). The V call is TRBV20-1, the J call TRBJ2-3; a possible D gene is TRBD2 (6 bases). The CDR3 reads CSASTSSDTQYF. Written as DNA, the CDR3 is TGCAGTGCTTCGACTAGTTCTGATACGCAGTATTTT.